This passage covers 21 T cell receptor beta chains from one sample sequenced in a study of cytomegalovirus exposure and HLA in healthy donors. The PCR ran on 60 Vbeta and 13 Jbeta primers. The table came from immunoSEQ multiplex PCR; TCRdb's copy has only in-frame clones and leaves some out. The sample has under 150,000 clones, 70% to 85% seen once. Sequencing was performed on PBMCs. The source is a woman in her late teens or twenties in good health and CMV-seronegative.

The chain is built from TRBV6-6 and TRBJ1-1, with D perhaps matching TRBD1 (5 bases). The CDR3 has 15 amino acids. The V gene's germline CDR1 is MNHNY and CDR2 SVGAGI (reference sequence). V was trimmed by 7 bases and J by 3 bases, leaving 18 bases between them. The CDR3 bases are TGTGCCAGCAAAGCCGGGGGGGGGTGGGACACTGAAGCTTTCTTT. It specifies CASKAGGGWDTEAFF.

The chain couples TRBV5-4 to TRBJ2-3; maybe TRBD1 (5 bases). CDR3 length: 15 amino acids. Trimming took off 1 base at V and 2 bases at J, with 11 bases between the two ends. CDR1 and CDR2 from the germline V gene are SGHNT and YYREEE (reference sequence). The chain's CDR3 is CASSLTPQATDTQYF. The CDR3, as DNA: TGTGCCAGCAGCTTGACCCCACAGGCCACAGATACGCAGTATTTT.

The CDR3 coding sequence is TGTGCCAGCAGCTCAAATAGCGTTGACAATGAGCAGTTCTTC. This codes for CASSSNSVDNEQFF. The genes are TRBV13 and TRBJ2-1; D perhaps matches TRBD2 (5 bases). The CDR3 is made up of 14 amino acids. The V gene's germline CDR1 is PRHDT and CDR2 FYEKMQ (reference sequence). V lost 4 bases to trimming and J lost 5 bases, with 12 bases between them.

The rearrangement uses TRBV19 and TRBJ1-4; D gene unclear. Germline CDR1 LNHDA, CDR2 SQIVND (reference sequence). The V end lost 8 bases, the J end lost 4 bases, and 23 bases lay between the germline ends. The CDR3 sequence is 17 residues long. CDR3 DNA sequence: TGTGCCAGTTACGATCGAGGAGTATGGACTAATAATGAAAAACTGTTTTTT. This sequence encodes CASYDRGVWTNNEKLFF.

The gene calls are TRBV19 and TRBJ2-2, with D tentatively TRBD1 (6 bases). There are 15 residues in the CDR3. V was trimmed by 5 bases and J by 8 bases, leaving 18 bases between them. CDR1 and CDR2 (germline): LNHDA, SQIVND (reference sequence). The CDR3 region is CASSLRTVRPGELFF. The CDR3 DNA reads TGTGCCAGTAGTCTCCGGACAGTTCGACCTGGGGAGCTGTTTTTT.

The CDR3: CASRIGGGSGANVLTF. The CDR3 coding sequence is TGTGCCAGCAGAATAGGGGGGGGCTCTGGGGCCAACGTCCTGACTTTC. This chain uses TRBV7-2 with TRBJ2-6, with TRBD2 as a possible D gene (7 bases). The V gene's germline CDR1 is SGHTA and CDR2 FQGNSA. This CDR3 spans 16 amino acids. Trimming took 6 bases from V and 0 from J, leaving 12 bases between them.

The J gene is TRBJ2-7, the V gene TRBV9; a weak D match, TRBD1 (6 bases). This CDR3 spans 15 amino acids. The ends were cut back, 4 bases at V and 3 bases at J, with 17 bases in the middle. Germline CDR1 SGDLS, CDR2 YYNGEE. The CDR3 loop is CASSPRWDTNYEQYF. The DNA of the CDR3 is TGTGCCAGCAGCCCTAGATGGGACACCAACTACGAGCAGTACTTC.

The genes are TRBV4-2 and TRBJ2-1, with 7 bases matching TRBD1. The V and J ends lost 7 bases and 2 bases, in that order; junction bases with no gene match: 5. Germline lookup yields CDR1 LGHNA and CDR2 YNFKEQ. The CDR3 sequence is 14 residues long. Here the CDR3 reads CASNGQETYNEQFF. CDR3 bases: TGTGCCAGCAACGGACAGGAAACCTACAATGAGCAGTTCTTC.

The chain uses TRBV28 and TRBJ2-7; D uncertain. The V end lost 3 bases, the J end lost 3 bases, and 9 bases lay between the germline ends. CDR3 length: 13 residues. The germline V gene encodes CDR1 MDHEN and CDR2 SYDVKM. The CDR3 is CASSFPTGYEQYF. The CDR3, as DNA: TGTGCCAGCAGTTTCCCCACCGGCTACGAGCAGTACTTC.

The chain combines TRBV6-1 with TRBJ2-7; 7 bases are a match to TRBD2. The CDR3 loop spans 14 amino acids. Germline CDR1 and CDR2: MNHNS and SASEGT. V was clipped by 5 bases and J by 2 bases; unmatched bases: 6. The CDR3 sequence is CASSIGGSPYEQYF. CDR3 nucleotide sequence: TGTGCCAGCAGTATAGGCGGGAGTCCCTACGAGCAGTACTTC.

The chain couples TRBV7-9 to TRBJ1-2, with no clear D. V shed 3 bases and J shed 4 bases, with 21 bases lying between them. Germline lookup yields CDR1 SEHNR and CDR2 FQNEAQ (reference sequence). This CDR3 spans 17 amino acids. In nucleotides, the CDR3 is TGTGCCAGCAGCTTCTTACAGATACAAGGGAGCAGCTATGGCTACACCTTC. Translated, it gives CASSFLQIQGSSYGYTF. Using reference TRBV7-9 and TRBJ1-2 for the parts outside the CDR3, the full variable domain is DTGVSQNPRHKITKRGQNVTFRCDPISEHNRLYWYRQTLGQGPEFLTYFQNEAQLEKSRLLSDRFSAERPKGSFSTLEIQRTEQGDSAMYLCASSFLQIQGSSYGYTFGSGTRLTVV.

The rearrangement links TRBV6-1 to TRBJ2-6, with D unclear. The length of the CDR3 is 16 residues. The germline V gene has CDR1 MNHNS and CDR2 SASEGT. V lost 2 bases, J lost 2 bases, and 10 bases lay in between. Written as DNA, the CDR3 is TGTGCCAGCAGTGAACCAGGTAATACTGGGGCCAACGTCCTGACTTTC. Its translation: CASSEPGNTGANVLTF.

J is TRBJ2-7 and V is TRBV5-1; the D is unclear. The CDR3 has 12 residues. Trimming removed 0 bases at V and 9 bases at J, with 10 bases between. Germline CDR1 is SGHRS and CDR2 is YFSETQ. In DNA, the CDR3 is TGCGCCAGCAGCTTGGAGTTAAGCGCGCAGTACTTC. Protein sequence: CASSLELSAQYF.

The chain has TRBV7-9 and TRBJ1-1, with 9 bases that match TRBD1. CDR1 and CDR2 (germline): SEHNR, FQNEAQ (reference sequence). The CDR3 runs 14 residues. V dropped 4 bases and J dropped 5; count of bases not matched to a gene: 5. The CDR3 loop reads CASSSGTGWTEAFF. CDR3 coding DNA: TGTGCCAGCAGCTCCGGGACAGGGTGGACTGAAGCTTTCTTT.

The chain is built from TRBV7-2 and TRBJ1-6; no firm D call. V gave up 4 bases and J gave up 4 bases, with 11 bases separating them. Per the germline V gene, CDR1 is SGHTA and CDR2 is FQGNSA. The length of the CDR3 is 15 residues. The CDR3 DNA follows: TGTGCCAGCAGCTACGGGAGTCCTTATAATTCACCCCTCCACTTT. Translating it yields CASSYGSPYNSPLHF.

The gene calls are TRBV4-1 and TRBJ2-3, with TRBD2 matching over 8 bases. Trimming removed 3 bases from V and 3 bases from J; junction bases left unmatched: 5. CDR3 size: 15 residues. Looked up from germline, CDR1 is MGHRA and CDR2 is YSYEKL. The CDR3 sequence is CASSQGSGTTDTQYF. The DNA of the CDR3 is TGCGCCAGCAGCCAGGGTAGCGGGACGACAGATACGCAGTATTTT.

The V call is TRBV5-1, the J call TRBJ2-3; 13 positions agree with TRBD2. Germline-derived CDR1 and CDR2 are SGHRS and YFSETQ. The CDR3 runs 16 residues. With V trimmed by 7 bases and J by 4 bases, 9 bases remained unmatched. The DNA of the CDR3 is TGCGCCAGCCGACTTACTAGCGGGAGGGCGGCAGATACGCAGTATTTT. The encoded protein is CASRLTSGRAADTQYF.

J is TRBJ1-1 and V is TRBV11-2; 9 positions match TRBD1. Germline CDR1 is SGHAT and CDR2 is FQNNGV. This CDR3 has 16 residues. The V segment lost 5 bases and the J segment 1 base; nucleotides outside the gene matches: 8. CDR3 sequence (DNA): TGTGCCAGCAGCACTTATGGACAGGGGACGAACACTGAAGCTTTCTTT. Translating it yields CASSTYGQGTNTEAFF.

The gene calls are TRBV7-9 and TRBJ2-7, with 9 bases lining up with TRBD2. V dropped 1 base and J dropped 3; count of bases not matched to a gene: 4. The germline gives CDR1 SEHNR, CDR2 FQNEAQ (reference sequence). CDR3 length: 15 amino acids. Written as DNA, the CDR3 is TGTGCCAGCAGCTTAGGACTAGCGGCGGACTACGAGCAGTACTTC. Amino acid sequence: CASSLGLAADYEQYF.

CDR3 in DNA: TGCGCCAGCAGCTTCCCCGGGGACAGTTATAACACTGAAGCTTTCTTT. Translated: CASSFPGDSYNTEAFF. The chain carries TRBV5-1 and TRBJ1-1; 7 bases match TRBD1. V was pared by 2 bases and J by 2 bases, with 9 bases of the junction left unmatched. CDR3 length equals 16 residues. CDR1 is SGHRS and CDR2 is YFSETQ in the germline V gene.

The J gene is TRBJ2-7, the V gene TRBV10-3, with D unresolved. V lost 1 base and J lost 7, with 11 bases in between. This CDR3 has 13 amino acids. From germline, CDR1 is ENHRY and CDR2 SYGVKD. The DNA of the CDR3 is TGTGCCATCAGTGAGTACAGCCCTGGTGAGCAGTACGTC. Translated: CAISEYSPGEQYV.